The clone carrying this T cell receptor beta chain was found a few times. The antigen remains unidentified. Each cDNA held unique molecular identifiers, and template switching gave it a universal primer site. One entry per CDR3 protein results from TCRdb running MiXCR on the 5' RACE reads. The top ten clones hold approximately 4.3% of a sample with under 800,000 distinct CDR3 sequences, 21% of them seen once. From germline, CDR1 is MNHEY and CDR2 SMNVEV (reference sequence). V was clipped by 3 bases and J by 9 bases, with 15 bases between them. This CDR3 contains 14 residues. These data are taken from a study of identical twins. Study-wide points: There was more out-of-frame TCR alpha sharing in monozygotic twins than models estimated.

These data also formed part of another study, on T cells expressing NK-cell markers. That investigation notes: Dominant NKG2C+ clonotypes in six donors made up about 1.0-8% of CD8+ T cells. Where several donors were concerned, these clonotypes also led the CD3+CD56-NKG2C+ fraction.

Sequencing was carried out using PBMCs. The genes are TRBV27 and TRBJ2-1; maybe TRBD1 (7 bases). This clonotype originated in a woman aged 18-29 years in good health. The CDR3 DNA follows: TGTGCCAGCAGTTTCTCCAGGGGGGACGGTGAGCAGTTCTTC. Translated: CASSFSRGDGEQFF.